These T cell receptor beta chains were read from a single sample in a study of T cell responses to AZD1222 COVID-19 vaccine. Using immunoSEQ multiplex PCR, the repertoire was profiled, and TCRdb retains in-frame clones only, with some absent. The sample carries approximately 140,000 clones, about 93% recorded once. The sample here was peripheral blood, taken on day 0 of AZD1222 vaccination. Receptors originate from an adult in good health. Each CDR3 is given with its conserved first and last residue. The order of the fields is V gene, clone size, J gene, CDR3 protein. Size tells how often a clone was seen (once, few, many) or the class of an expanded clone, and some rows leave it out.

>TRBV5-4|NA|TRBJ2-7
CASRAHSGSPLEQYF
>TRBV19|NA|TRBJ2-5
CASSIGNRETQYF
>TRBV10-1|few|TRBJ2-7
CASRRGQGDEQYF
>TRBV19|NA|TRBJ1-2
CASSIRQGQGRLDPLGGYTF
>TRBV5-6|NA|TRBJ1-1
CASSPPGVNTEAFF
>TRBV2|NA|TRBJ2-1
CASSVGGNLNEQFF
>TRBV13|NA|TRBJ2-3
CASSTTSGNTDTQYF
>TRBV6-5|NA|TRBJ1-2
CASSYYRGADYGYTF
>TRBV5-1|NA|TRBJ1-2
CASTAQQGASGYTF
>TRBV10-2|few|TRBJ2-1
CASSMGQLYNEQFF
>TRBV19|NA|TRBJ1-2
CASSMGYGYTF
>TRBV28|NA|TRBJ2-2
CASNTPGLAGLDTGELFF
>TRBV9|NA|TRBJ2-3
CASSADGTFGTDTQYF
>TRBV2|NA|TRBJ1-2
CASSPGHSPYGYTF
>TRBV10-1|NA|TRBJ2-5
CASSPGTTQETQYF
>TRBV7-8|NA|TRBJ1-1
CASSSKGGTEAFF